The entry below gives a single T cell receptor beta chain sequence along with its context. These data are taken from a study of T cells expressing NK-cell markers. TCRdb reprocessed the 5' RACE reads and stores each CDR3 protein as one record, lacking DNA. This listing includes 200,000 to 300,000 distinct CDR3 sequences. The CDR3 consists of 15 residues. CDR1 and CDR2 (germline): DFQATT, SNEGSKA (reference sequence). The sequence came from a woman between 18 and 69 years old in good health. The chain carries TRBV20-1 and TRBJ1-4; the D call of TRBD1 rests on TCRdb alone, since no DNA is present to check it. The source material was blood T cells: a sorted CD56 or NKG2C T cell subset, CD4+ or CD8+ T cells, or bulk PBMC T cells (not recorded which). The CDR3 reads CSAAKGRATNEKLFF.